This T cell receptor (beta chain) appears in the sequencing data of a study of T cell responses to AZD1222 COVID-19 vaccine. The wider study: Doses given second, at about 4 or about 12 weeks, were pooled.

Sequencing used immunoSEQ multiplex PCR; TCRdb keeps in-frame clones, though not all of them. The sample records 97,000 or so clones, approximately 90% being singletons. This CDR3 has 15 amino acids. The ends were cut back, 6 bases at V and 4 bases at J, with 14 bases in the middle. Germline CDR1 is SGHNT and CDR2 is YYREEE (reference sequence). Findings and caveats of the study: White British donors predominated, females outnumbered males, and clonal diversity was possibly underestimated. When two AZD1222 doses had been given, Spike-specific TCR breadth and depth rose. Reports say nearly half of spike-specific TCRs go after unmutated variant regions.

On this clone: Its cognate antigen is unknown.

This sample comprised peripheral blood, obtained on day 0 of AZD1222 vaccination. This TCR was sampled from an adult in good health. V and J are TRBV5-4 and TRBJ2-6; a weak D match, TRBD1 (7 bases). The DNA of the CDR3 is TGTGCCAGCAACTCAGGGGGAGGCGGGGCCAACGTCCTGACTTTC. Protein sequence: CASNSGGGGANVLTF.